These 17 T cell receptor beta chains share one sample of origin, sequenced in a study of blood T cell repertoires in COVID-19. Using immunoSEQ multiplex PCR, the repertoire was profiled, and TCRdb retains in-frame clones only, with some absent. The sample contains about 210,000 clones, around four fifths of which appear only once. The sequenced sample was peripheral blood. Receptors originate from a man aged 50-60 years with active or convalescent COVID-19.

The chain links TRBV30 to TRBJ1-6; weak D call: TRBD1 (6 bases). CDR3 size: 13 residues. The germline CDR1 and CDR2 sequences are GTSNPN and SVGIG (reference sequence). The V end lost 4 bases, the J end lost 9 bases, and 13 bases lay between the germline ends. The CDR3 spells CAWTGAGASPLHF. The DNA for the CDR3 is TGTGCCTGGACCGGGGCAGGGGCTTCACCCCTCCACTTT.

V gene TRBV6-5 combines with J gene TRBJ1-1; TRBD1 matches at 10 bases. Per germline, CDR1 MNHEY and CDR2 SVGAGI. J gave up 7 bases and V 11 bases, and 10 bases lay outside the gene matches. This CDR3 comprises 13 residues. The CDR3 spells CASETGGRGEAFF. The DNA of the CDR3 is TGTGCCTCTGAGACAGGGGGCAGAGGTGAAGCTTTCTTT.

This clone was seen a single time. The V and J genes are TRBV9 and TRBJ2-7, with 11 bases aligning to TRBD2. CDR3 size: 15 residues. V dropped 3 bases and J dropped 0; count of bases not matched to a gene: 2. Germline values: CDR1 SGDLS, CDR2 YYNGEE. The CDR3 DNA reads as TGTGCCAGCAGCGGCGGGACTAGCGGCTCCTACGAGCAGTACTTC. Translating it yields CASSGGTSGSYEQYF.

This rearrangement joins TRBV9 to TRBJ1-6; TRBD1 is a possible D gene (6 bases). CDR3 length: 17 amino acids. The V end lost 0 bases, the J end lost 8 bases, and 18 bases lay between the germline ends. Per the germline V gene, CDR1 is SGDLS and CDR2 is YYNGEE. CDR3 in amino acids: CASSVDAGPRGDSPLHF. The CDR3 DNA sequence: TGTGCCAGCAGCGTAGACGCTGGTCCCAGGGGTGATTCACCCCTCCACTTT.

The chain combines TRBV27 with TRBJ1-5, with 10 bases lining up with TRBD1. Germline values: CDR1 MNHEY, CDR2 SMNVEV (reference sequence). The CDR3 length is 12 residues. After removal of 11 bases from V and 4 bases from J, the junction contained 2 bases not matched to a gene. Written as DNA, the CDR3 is TGTGCCGCGGGACAGGGGAATCAGCCCCAGCATTTT. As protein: CAAGQGNQPQHF.

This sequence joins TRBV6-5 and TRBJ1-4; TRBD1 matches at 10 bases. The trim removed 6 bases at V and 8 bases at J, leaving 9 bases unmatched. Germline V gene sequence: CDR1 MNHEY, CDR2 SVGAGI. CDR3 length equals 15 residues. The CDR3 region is CASRRDRGRNEKLFF. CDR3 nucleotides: TGTGCCAGCAGGCGCGACAGGGGGCGGAACGAAAAACTGTTTTTT.

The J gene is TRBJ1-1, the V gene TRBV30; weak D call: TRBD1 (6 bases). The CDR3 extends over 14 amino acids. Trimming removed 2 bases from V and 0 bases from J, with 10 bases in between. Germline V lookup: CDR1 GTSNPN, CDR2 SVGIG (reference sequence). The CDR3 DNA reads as TGTGCCTGGAGTCTTGGACAGATGAACACTGAAGCTTTCTTT. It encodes CAWSLGQMNTEAFF.

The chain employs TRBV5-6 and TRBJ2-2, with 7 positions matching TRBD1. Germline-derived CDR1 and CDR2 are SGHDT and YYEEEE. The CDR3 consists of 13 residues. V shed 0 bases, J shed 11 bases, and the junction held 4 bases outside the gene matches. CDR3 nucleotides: TGTGCCAGCAGCTTGGTTGGGACAGAAGAGCTGTTTTTT. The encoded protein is CASSLVGTEELFF. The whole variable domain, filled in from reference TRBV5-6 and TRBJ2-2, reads DAGVTQSPTHLIKTRGQQVTLRCSPKSGHDTVSWYQQALGQGPQFIFQYYEEEERQRGNFPDRFSGHQFPNYSSELNVNALLLGDSALYLCASSLVGTEELFFGEGSRLTVL.

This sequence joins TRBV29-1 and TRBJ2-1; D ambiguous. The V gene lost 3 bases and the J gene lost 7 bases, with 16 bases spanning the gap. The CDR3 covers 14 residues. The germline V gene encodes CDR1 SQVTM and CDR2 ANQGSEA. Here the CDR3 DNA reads TGCAGCGTTGAGTTGGGTAACCTAGGTAATGAGCAGTTCTTC. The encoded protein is CSVELGNLGNEQFF.

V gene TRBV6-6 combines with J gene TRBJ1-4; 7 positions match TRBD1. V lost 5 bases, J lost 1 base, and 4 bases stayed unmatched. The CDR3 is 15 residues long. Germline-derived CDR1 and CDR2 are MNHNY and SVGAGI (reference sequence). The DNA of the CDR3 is TGTGCCAGCAGTAGACGACAGGGAACTAATGAAAAACTGTTTTTT. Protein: CASSRRQGTNEKLFF.

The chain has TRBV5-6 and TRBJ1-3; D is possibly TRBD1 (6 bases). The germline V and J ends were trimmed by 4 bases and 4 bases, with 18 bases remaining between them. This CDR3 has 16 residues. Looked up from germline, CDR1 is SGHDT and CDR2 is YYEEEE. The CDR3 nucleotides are TGTGCCAGCAGCCCCCGGGGCAGGGGAAGCGGAAACACCATATATTTT. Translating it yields CASSPRGRGSGNTIYF.

The CDR3 here is CAISDAGFSGNTIYF. The CDR3 region has the DNA TGTGCCATCAGTGATGCAGGGTTCTCTGGAAACACCATATATTTT. The V gene is TRBV10-3, the J gene TRBJ1-3; TRBD1 might be the D (5 bases). The CDR3 is made up of 15 amino acids. V was pared by 3 bases and J by 0 bases, with 9 bases between. Germline CDR1 ENHRY, CDR2 SYGVKD.

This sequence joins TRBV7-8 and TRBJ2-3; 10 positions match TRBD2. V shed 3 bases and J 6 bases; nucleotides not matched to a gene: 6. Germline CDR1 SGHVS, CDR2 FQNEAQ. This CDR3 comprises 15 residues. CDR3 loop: CASSFEAGGSDTQYF. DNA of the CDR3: TGTGCCAGCAGCTTCGAAGCGGGGGGGTCGGATACGCAGTATTTT.

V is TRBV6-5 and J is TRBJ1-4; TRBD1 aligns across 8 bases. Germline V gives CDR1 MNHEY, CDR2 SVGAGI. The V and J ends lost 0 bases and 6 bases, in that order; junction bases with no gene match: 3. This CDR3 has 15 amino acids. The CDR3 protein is CASSYSAGQDEKLFF. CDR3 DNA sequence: TGTGCCAGCAGTTACTCCGCGGGACAGGATGAAAAACTGTTTTTT.

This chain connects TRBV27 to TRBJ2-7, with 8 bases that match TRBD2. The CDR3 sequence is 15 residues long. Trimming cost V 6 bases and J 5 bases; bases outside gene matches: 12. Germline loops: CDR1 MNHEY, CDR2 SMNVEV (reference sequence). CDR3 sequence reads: CASSSAGEGTHEQYF. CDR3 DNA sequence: TGTGCCAGCAGCTCAGCGGGAGAGGGAACCCACGAGCAGTACTTC.

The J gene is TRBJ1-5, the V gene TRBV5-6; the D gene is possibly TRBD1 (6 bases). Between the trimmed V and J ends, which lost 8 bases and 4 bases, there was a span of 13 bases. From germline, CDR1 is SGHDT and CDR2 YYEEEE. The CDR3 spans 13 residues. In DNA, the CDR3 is TGTGCCAGGACAGGTTTTCAGAATCAGCCCCAGCATTTT. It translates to CARTGFQNQPQHF.

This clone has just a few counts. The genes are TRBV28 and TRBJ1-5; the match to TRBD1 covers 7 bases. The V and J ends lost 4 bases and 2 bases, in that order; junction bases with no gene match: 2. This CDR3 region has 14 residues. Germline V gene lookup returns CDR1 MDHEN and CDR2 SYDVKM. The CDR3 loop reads CASSSTGGNQPQHF. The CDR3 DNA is TGTGCCAGCAGTTCCACAGGGGGCAATCAGCCCCAGCATTTT.